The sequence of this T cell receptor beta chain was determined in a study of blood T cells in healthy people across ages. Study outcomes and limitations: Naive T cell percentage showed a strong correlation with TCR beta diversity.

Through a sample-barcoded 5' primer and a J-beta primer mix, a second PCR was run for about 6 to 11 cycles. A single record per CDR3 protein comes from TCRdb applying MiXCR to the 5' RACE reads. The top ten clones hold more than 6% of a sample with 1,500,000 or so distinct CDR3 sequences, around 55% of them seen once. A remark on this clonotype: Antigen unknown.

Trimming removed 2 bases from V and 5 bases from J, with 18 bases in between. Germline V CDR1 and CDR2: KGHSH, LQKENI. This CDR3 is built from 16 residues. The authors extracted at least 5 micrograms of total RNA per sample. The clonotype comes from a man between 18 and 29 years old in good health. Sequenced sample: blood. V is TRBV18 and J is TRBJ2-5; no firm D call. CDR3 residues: CASSPFSSASFETQYF. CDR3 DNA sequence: TGTGCCAGCTCACCATTCAGTTCGGCGTCCTTTGAGACCCAGTACTTC.